The next 13 T cell receptor beta chains were all read from a single sample in a study of T cell responses to AZD1222 COVID-19 vaccine. Here immunoSEQ multiplex PCR was the method, and the copy in TCRdb shows in-frame clones only, minus some. The table shows 150,000 to 200,000 clones, with approximately 90% occurring only once. The specimen was peripheral blood, collected 28 days after the second AZD1222 dose. The receptors were sampled from an adult who received the AZD1222 COVID-19 vaccine.

The V gene is TRBV12-3 or TRBV12-4, the J gene TRBJ1-1; the D is unclear. The V gene lost 3 bases and the J gene lost 8 bases, with 13 bases spanning the gap. CDR3 length equals 13 residues. CDR3 in DNA: TGTGCCAGCAGTTTCATACTCTTAAACGAAGCTTTCTTT. Protein sequence: CASSFILLNEAFF.

The chain is built from TRBV7-2 and TRBJ2-7, with 9 bases aligning to TRBD2. The CDR3 spans 15 residues. J was trimmed by 0 bases and V by 5 bases; bases with no gene match: 5. CDR1 SGHTA and CDR2 FQGNSA come from the germline V gene. The CDR3 is CASSPVAGASYEQYF. The DNA of the CDR3 is TGTGCCAGCAGCCCTGTAGCGGGGGCCTCCTACGAGCAGTACTTC.

The chain joins TRBV28 to TRBJ2-7; 8 bases map to TRBD2. Germline CDR1 is MDHEN and CDR2 is SYDVKM. The CDR3 sequence is 14 residues long. The V and J ends lost 7 bases and 7 bases, in that order; junction bases with no gene match: 12. The CDR3 reads CASNLRRLAQEQYF. CDR3 sequence (DNA): TGTGCCAGCAATCTCCGGAGACTAGCGCAAGAGCAGTACTTC.

V and J are TRBV19 and TRBJ2-7, with a weak D call TRBD1 (6 bases). Germline CDR1 LNHDA, CDR2 SQIVND (reference sequence). This CDR3 is built from 14 residues. The V gene lost 7 bases and the J gene lost 2 bases, with 15 bases spanning the gap. The CDR3 loop is CASKDSTLTYEQYF. The CDR3 bases are TGTGCCAGTAAGGACAGTACCTTAACCTACGAGCAGTACTTC.

This clone was picked up a small number of times. The chain links TRBV3-1 (or the pseudogene TRBV3-2) to TRBJ2-1; 7 bases align to TRBD2. Germline-derived CDR1 and CDR2 are LGHDT and YNNKEL (reference sequence). Germline trimming cut 4 bases from V and 2 bases from J; bases unmatched to any gene: 2. The CDR3 contains 14 residues. The CDR3 is CASSRREAYNEQFF. Here the CDR3 DNA reads TGTGCCAGCAGCCGACGGGAGGCCTACAATGAGCAGTTCTTC.

The V gene is TRBV2, the J gene TRBJ1-3; TRBD1 might be the D (6 bases). This CDR3 region has 15 residues. CDR1 is SNHLY, CDR2 FYNNEI, per germline. Trimming left V 6 bases short and J 0 bases short, with 12 bases between. Written as DNA, the CDR3 is TGTGCCAGCAGCGCCGACAGGCGCTCTGGAAACACCATATATTTT. This sequence encodes CASSADRRSGNTIYF.

The chain joins TRBV24-1 to TRBJ1-2; the D is unclear. The CDR3 is made up of 14 amino acids. V lost 4 bases, J lost 4 bases, and 12 bases lay in between. CDR1 is KGHDR and CDR2 is SFDVKD in the germline V gene. This chain's CDR3 is CATSDSGGFYGYTF. For the CDR3, the DNA is TGTGCCACCAGTGACTCGGGAGGGTTCTATGGCTACACCTTC.

The CDR3 loop is CASPFAIYF. CDR3 bases: TGTGCCAGCCCCTTCGCCATATATTTT. The rearrangement uses TRBV14 and TRBJ1-3; D gene uncertain. Germline loops: CDR1 SGHDN, CDR2 FVKESK. The CDR3 is 9 residues long. V lost 8 bases to trimming and J lost 11 bases, with 7 bases between them.

J is TRBJ1-1 and V is TRBV6-2 or TRBV6-3; D remains ambiguous. The CDR3 runs 14 residues. CDR1 and CDR2 (germline): MNHEY, SVGEGT. Trimming stripped 1 base from V and 2 bases from J, with 8 bases between. For the CDR3, the DNA is TGTGCCAGCAGTTACTGGGGTACCAACACTGAAGCTTTCTTT. Protein: CASSYWGTNTEAFF.

The rearrangement joins TRBV11-2 to TRBJ2-2; D tentatively fits TRBD1 or TRBD2 (6 bases each). The CDR3 runs 14 residues. CDR1 SGHAT and CDR2 FQNNGV come from the germline V gene. Here the CDR3 DNA reads TGTGCAGAGGGGGGCTCAATCCGCACCGGGGAGCTGTTTTTT. It is translated as CAEGGSIRTGELFF.

The V call is TRBV19, the J call TRBJ1-5; D unresolved. The CDR3 totals 15 residues. The V and J ends lost 0 bases and 0 bases respectively, with 6 bases between them. Germline V gene data show CDR1 as LNHDA and CDR2 as SQIVND (reference sequence). CDR3 coding DNA: TGTGCCAGTAGTATAGAAGGACTTAGCAATCAGCCCCAGCATTTT. This sequence encodes CASSIEGLSNQPQHF.

The DNA of the CDR3 is TGTGCCAGCAGTTACGGTGACAGGGTCATCCACGAGCAGTACTTC. Encoded protein: CASSYGDRVIHEQYF. The rearrangement links TRBV27 to TRBJ2-7; TRBD1 agrees at 7 bases. Germline V gene lookup returns CDR1 MNHEY and CDR2 SMNVEV (reference sequence). Trimming at V came to 4 bases and at J to 5 bases, leaving 11 bases not matched to a gene. There are 15 residues in the CDR3.

In the case of this clone: An end of the junction differs from the germline gene, which may be a read error. V gene TRBV7-9 combines with J gene TRBJ2-1, with TRBD1 identical over 9 bases. This CDR3 is built from 16 residues. Germline assignment: CDR1 SEHNR and CDR2 FQNEAQ (reference sequence). The CDR3 sequence is CASTLPGQGSYNEQFF. The CDR3 coding sequence is TGTGCCAGCACCTTACCGGGACAGGGCTCCTACAATGAGCAGTTCTTC.